The table lists the clone carrying this T cell receptor (beta chain) with a few counts. Its specificity is not known. This sample is part of a study of vaccination and CD4 T cells after COVID-19. Treatment indicated: approximately 9-day PBMC culture with coronavirus spike peptide pools or control peptides (ViraFEST assay). Using peptide pools, antigen-specific T cells were expanded in ViraFEST before TCRs were sequenced. CDR1 is LNHDA and CDR2 is SQIVND in the germline V gene (reference sequence). V was pared by 8 bases and J by 1 base, with 14 bases between. The CDR3 totals 15 residues. Oncomine TCR Beta short-read sequencing was applied to DNA from cultured CD4+ T cells. TCRdb re-called the PCR reads through MiXCR, storing one row per CDR3 protein. The profile shows approximately 25,000 distinct CDR3 sequences, about 52% of them singletons.

The source material was CD4+ T cells from blood, cultured in vitro. The TCR comes from a human donor who had recovered from COVID-19. This chain links TRBV19 with TRBJ2-2, with D perhaps matching TRBD2 (5 bases). CDR3 bases: TGTGCCAGTCGCGCGATGGCGGGGAACACCGGGGAGCTGTTTTTT. This gives the protein CASRAMAGNTGELFF.